The 27 T cell receptor beta chains below come from one sample, sequenced in a study of cytomegalovirus exposure and HLA in healthy donors. Use of 60 Vbeta and 13 Jbeta primers characterized the PCR. The data were produced by immunoSEQ multiplex PCR, yet TCRdb's version contains in-frame clones alone and is incomplete. The sample contains tens of thousands of clones, under 75% of which appear only once. The sequenced sample consisted of PBMCs. Every receptor here comes from a human donor in good health.

The V gene is TRBV5-1, the J gene TRBJ2-2, with 7 bases matching TRBD1. The junction had 7 bases not matched to a gene; V was cut back by 2 bases and J by 6 bases. The CDR3 sequence is 15 residues long. The germline gives CDR1 SGHRS, CDR2 YFSETQ. As DNA, the CDR3 is TGCGCCAGCAGCTTAGACAGGGCAAACGCCGGGGAGCTGTTTTTT. Residues: CASSLDRANAGELFF. The full variable domain, completed using reference TRBV5-1 and TRBJ2-2, is KAGVTQTPRYLIKTRGQQVTLSCSPISGHRSVSWYQQTPGQGLQFLFEYFSETQRNKGNFPGRFSGRQFSNSRSEMNVSTLELGDSALYLCASSLDRANAGELFFGEGSRLTVL.

The chain has TRBV6-1 and TRBJ1-2, with 9 bases identical to TRBD1. This CDR3 has 15 amino acids. The J segment lost 4 bases and the V segment lost 6 bases, leaving 9 bases of the junction unmatched. The germline CDR1 and CDR2 sequences are MNHNS and SASEGT. The CDR3 DNA is TGTGCCAGCAGCCAAACGGGACAGGGTAGCTATGGCTACACCTTC. Amino acid sequence: CASSQTGQGSYGYTF.

The rearrangement joins TRBV18 to TRBJ1-1; possibly TRBD1 for D (5 bases). Trimming took 0 bases from V and 4 from J, leaving 12 bases between them. The CDR3 has 15 residues. Germline CDR1 reads KGHSH; CDR2 reads LQKENI. This CDR3 is CASSPPNTGGTEAFF. DNA of the CDR3: TGTGCCAGCTCACCACCTAATACGGGGGGCACTGAAGCTTTCTTT.

The J gene is TRBJ1-6, the V gene TRBV4-3; unclear D gene. This CDR3 comprises 15 residues. The V gene's germline CDR1 is LGHNA and CDR2 YSLEER. V lost 1 base and J lost 3, with 7 bases in between. CDR3 nucleotides: TGCGCCAGCAGCCAAGTTCTTTTCTATAATTCACCCCTCCACTTT. This sequence encodes CASSQVLFYNSPLHF.

In this sample, this clone turned up once. J is TRBJ1-3 and V is TRBV6-1; maybe TRBD1 (6 bases). Between the trimmed V and J ends, which lost 5 bases and 0 bases, there was a span of 11 bases. The CDR3 loop spans 15 amino acids. Germline lookup yields CDR1 MNHNS and CDR2 SASEGT. This CDR3 is CASSHDRSSGNTIYF. The DNA for the CDR3 is TGTGCCAGCAGTCACGACAGGAGCTCTGGAAACACCATATATTTT.

This chain uses TRBV10-1 with TRBJ1-2; maybe TRBD1 (6 bases). V shed 9 bases and J shed 5 bases, with 40 bases lying between them. The CDR3 has 21 residues. Germline V gene data show CDR1 as WNHNN and CDR2 as SYGVQD (reference sequence). CDR3: CASRIYLGDTSMIRRTYGYTF. CDR3 nucleotides: TGCGCCAGTCGAATATATTTAGGGGACACGTCGATGATACGGAGGACATATGGCTACACCTTC.

The chain uses TRBV27 and TRBJ1-6; no reliable D call. From germline, CDR1 is MNHEY and CDR2 SMNVEV (reference sequence). Trimming removed 1 base from V and 7 bases from J, with 8 bases in between. The CDR3 runs to 14 residues. The CDR3 is CASSLYTANSPLHF. The CDR3 DNA sequence: TGTGCCAGCAGTTTATATACAGCCAATTCACCCCTCCACTTT.

The chain recombines TRBV4-3 with TRBJ1-1; TRBD1 matches 7 bases. The V and J ends lost 2 bases and 0 bases, in that order; junction bases with no gene match: 3. The CDR3 length is 15 residues. Germline CDR1 is LGHNA and CDR2 is YSLEER. The CDR3 DNA reads TGCGCCAGCAGCCAAAGGGGGCACATGAACACTGAAGCTTTCTTT. Amino acids: CASSQRGHMNTEAFF.

The chain carries TRBV27 and TRBJ1-3; a weak D match, TRBD1 (5 bases). The CDR3 totals 16 residues. CDR1 MNHEY and CDR2 SMNVEV come from the germline V gene (reference sequence). V was pared by 5 bases and J by 2 bases, with 16 bases between. CDR3 sequence (DNA): TGTGCCAGCAGTCAGACATGGGGCCGGCCTGGAAACACCATATATTTT. It specifies CASSQTWGRPGNTIYF.

This chain uses TRBV5-8 with TRBJ2-5, with D possibly being TRBD2 (6 bases). The J call is in doubt because the DNA end fits TRBJ2-7 better. This CDR3 has 15 amino acids. Looked up from germline, CDR1 is SGHTS and CDR2 is YDEGEE. In DNA, the CDR3 is TGTGCCAGCATCGGGCGGCGGGGCATCTCCTACGAGCAGTACTTC. This codes for CASIGRRGISYEQYF.

The rearrangement links TRBV6-6 to TRBJ2-7; 7 positions match TRBD1. Germline V gene data show CDR1 as MNHNY and CDR2 as SVGAGI (reference sequence). This CDR3 contains 14 residues. The V segment lost 6 bases and the J segment 3 bases; nucleotides outside the gene matches: 8. In DNA, the CDR3 is TGTGCCAGCAGACGAGGGACAGCTAACTACGAGCAGTACTTC. Translated, it gives CASRRGTANYEQYF.

The chain recombines TRBV9 with TRBJ2-3; the D gene is possibly TRBD1 (6 bases). The CDR3 loop spans 16 amino acids. Germline V gives CDR1 SGDLS, CDR2 YYNGEE. The V end was cut by 3 bases, the J end by 1 base, with 15 bases between. In DNA form, the CDR3 reads TGTGCCAGCAGCGCTATAGGACAGACCCGCACAGATACGCAGTATTTT. This translates into CASSAIGQTRTDTQYF.

This chain uses TRBV7-9 with TRBJ2-3, with D possibly matching TRBD2 (5 bases). V shed 3 bases and J shed 1 base, with 11 bases lying between them. This CDR3 comprises 15 residues. Per the germline V gene, CDR1 is SEHNR and CDR2 is FQNEAQ (reference sequence). CDR3 sequence: CASSFRAAGTDTQYF. The CDR3 bases are TGTGCCAGCAGCTTTAGAGCGGCAGGCACAGATACGCAGTATTTT. The full variable domain, its missing parts supplied by reference TRBV7-9 and TRBJ2-3, is DTGVSQNPRHKITKRGQNVTFRCDPISEHNRLYWYRQTLGQGPEFLTYFQNEAQLEKSRLLSDRFSAERPKGSFSTLEIQRTEQGDSAMYLCASSFRAAGTDTQYFGPGTRLTVL.

This clone appeared a few times. V is TRBV5-1 and J is TRBJ1-1; the D gene is possibly TRBD1 (6 bases). Germline V gene lookup returns CDR1 SGHRS and CDR2 YFSETQ. With 4 bases removed from V and 1 base from J, the gap between germline ends came to 17 bases. The CDR3 sequence is 16 residues long. CDR3 region: CASSPRTTGPNTEAFF. Written as DNA, the CDR3 is TGCGCCAGCAGCCCCAGGACGACAGGCCCGAACACTGAAGCTTTCTTT.

In DNA, the CDR3 is TGCGCCAGCAGCCAAGAAGGGGTGGGGTTACATGGCTACACCTTC. Its protein product is CASSQEGVGLHGYTF. The chain has TRBV4-3 and TRBJ1-2, with TRBD1 as a possible D gene (5 bases). In germline, CDR1 is LGHNA, CDR2 YSLEER. The CDR3 runs to 15 residues. Trimming took 0 bases from V and 6 from J, leaving 14 bases between them.

This clone has a handful of counts. The V gene is TRBV7-3, the J gene TRBJ2-3, with a weak D call TRBD2 (5 bases). V shed 4 bases and J shed 7 bases, with 18 bases lying between them. The germline CDR1 and CDR2 sequences are SGHTA and FQGTGA. The CDR3 runs to 15 residues. The CDR3 reads CASSSDLNGVNTQYF. The CDR3 region has the DNA TGTGCCAGCAGCTCGGATCTAAACGGGGTTAATACGCAGTATTTT.

The rearrangement joins TRBV9 to TRBJ2-3, with TRBD2 identical over 8 bases. Germline V gene lookup returns CDR1 SGDLS and CDR2 YYNGEE. The CDR3 consists of 15 residues. J lost 2 bases, V lost 0 bases, and 2 bases had no gene match. In DNA form, the CDR3 reads TGTGCCAGCAGCGTAGGGGGACTAGTCACAGATACGCAGTATTTT. This gives the protein CASSVGGLVTDTQYF.

The CDR3 DNA is TGTGCCAGCAGTGAACGCACAATTGATCAGCCCCAGCATTTT. Amino acid sequence: CASSERTIDQPQHF. The gene calls are TRBV2 and TRBJ1-5, with unresolved D. The germline V gene has CDR1 SNHLY and CDR2 FYNNEI. The CDR3 extends over 14 amino acids. V dropped 2 bases and J dropped 5 bases, with 10 bases sitting between them.

A remark on this clone: This sample includes further DNA sequences coding for the same CDR3. The gene calls are TRBV29-1 and TRBJ1-2; D gene ambiguous. The V and J ends lost 4 bases and 4 bases respectively, with 10 bases between them. The germline V gene has CDR1 SQVTM and CDR2 ANQGSEA. The CDR3 contains 12 residues. The CDR3 bases are TGCAGCGTTGGAAACAGAGTCTATGGCTACACCTTC. This sequence encodes CSVGNRVYGYTF.

This clone was picked up a small number of times. The chain carries TRBV15 and TRBJ1-3; TRBD1 aligns across 7 bases. This CDR3 has 14 amino acids. V lost 4 bases, J lost 5 bases, and 5 bases stayed unmatched. Germline V CDR1 and CDR2: LNHNV, YYDKDF (reference sequence). CDR3 amino acids: CATSTLGQRNTIYF. DNA for the CDR3: TGTGCCACCAGCACCTTGGGACAGAGAAACACCATATATTTT.

This clone was recorded a few times. The chain links TRBV7-2 to TRBJ2-1; 8 bases align to TRBD2. There are 15 residues in the CDR3. The J segment lost 7 bases and the V segment lost 3 bases, leaving 8 bases of the junction unmatched. CDR1 is SGHTA and CDR2 is FQGNSA in the germline V gene. Here the CDR3 DNA reads TGTGCCAGCAGCTTGGGTTCTAGCGGGTCAAATGAGCAGTTCTTC. Translating gives CASSLGSSGSNEQFF.

This clone was picked up one time. V is TRBV9 and J is TRBJ1-1; 7 bases align to TRBD1. Germline assignment: CDR1 SGDLS and CDR2 YYNGEE. After removal of 4 bases from V and 0 bases from J, the junction contained 15 bases not matched to a gene. The length of the CDR3 is 18 residues. This CDR3 reads CASSPRGGDRVMNTEAFF. In DNA, the CDR3 is TGTGCCAGCAGCCCCCGGGGTGGAGACAGGGTAATGAACACTGAAGCTTTCTTT.

The chain links TRBV6-5 to TRBJ2-7; tentative D call: TRBD1 (5 bases). Trimming pared 2 bases from V and 5 bases from J, leaving 10 bases between. The CDR3 is 13 residues long. CDR1 is MNHEY and CDR2 is SVGAGI in the germline V gene. CDR3 residues: CASSYVDRNEQYF. In nucleotides, the CDR3 is TGTGCCAGCAGTTACGTCGACAGAAACGAGCAGTACTTC.

The rearrangement uses TRBV7-9 and TRBJ2-3; D is perhaps TRBD2 (7 bases). The CDR3 extends over 19 amino acids. Trimming removed 3 bases at V and 0 bases at J, with 22 bases between. Per the germline V gene, CDR1 is SEHNR and CDR2 is FQNEAQ (reference sequence). Written as DNA, the CDR3 is TGTGCCAGCAGCTTTCCTCGTGGGGGGGGGCCCCCAAGCACAGATACGCAGTATTTT. Translated: CASSFPRGGGPPSTDTQYF.

The chain recombines TRBV7-9 with TRBJ2-3, with 10 bases matching TRBD2. Germline V gene lookup returns CDR1 SEHNR and CDR2 FQNEAQ (reference sequence). V gave up 5 bases and J gave up 10 bases; unmatched junction bases: 12. This CDR3 contains 15 residues. The CDR3 here is CASSPPGAGGNAQYF. CDR3 in DNA: TGTGCCAGCAGCCCCCCGGGAGCGGGGGGGAATGCGCAGTATTTT.

In this sample, this clone turned up a few times. The CDR3 sequence: CASSFRLEAFF. CDR3 DNA: TGCGCCAGCAGTTTTCGGTTGGAAGCTTTCTTT. This rearrangement joins TRBV10-1 to TRBJ1-1, with no clear D. Trimming removed 5 bases from V and 8 bases from J, with 9 bases in between. The CDR3 is 11 amino acids. Germline V gene data show CDR1 as WNHNN and CDR2 as SYGVQD (reference sequence).

The genes are TRBV29-1 and TRBJ2-5; tentatively, D is TRBD2 (5 bases). This CDR3 region has 12 residues. Germline-derived CDR1 and CDR2 are SQVTM and ANQGSEA. Trimming removed 7 bases at V and 5 bases at J, with 14 bases between. This CDR3 reads CSALSAGETQYF. CDR3 in DNA: TGCAGCGCCCTTAGCGCCGGGGAGACCCAGTACTTC.